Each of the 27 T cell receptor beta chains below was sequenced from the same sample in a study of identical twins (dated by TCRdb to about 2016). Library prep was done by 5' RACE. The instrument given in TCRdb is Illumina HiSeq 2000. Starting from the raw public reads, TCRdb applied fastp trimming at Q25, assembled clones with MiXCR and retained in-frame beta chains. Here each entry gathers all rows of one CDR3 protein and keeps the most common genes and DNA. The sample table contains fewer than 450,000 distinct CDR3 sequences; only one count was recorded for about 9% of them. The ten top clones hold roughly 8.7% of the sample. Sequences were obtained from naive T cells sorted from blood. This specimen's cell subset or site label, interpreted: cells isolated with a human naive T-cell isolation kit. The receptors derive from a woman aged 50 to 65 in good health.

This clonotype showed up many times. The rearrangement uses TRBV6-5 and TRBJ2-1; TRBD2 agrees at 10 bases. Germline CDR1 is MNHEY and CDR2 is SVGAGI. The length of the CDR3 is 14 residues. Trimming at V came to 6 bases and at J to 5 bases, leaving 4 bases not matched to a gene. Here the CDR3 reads CASRRGTSDNEQFF. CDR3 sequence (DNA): TGTGCCAGCAGAAGGGGGACTAGCGACAATGAGCAGTTCTTC.

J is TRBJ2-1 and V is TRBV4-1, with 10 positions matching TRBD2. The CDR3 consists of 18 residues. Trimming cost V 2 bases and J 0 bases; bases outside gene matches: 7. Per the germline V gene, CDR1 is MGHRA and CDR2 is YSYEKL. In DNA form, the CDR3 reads TGCGCCAGCAGCCAAAGGTTAATAGCGGGAGGCTCCTACAATGAGCAGTTCTTC. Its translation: CASSQRLIAGGSYNEQFF.

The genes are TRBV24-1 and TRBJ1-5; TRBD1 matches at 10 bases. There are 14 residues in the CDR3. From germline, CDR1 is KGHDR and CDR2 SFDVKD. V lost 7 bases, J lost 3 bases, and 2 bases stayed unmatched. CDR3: CATRGTGVNQPQHF. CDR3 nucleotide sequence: TGTGCCACCAGAGGGACAGGGGTCAATCAGCCCCAGCATTTT.

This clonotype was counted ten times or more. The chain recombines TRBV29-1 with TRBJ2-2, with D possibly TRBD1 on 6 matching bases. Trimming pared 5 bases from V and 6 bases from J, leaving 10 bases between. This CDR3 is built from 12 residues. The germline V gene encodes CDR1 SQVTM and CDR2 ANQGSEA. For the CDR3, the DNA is TGCAGCGTTAGGGGGATGTCCGGGGAGCTGTTTTTT. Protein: CSVRGMSGELFF.

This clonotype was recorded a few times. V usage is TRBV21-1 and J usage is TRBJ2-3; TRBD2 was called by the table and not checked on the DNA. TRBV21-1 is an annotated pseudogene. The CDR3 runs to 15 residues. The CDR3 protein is CASSPGGGRAGTQYF. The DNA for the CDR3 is TGTGCCAGCAGCCCCGGAGGCGGGAGGGCCGGTACGCAGTATTTT.

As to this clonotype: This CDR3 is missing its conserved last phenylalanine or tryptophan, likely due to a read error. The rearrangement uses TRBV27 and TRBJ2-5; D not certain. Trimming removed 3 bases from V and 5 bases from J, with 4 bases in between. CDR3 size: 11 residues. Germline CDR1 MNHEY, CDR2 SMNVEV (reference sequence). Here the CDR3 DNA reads TGTGCCAGCAGTTTGGCGGAGACCCAGTACTAC. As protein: CASSLAETQYY.

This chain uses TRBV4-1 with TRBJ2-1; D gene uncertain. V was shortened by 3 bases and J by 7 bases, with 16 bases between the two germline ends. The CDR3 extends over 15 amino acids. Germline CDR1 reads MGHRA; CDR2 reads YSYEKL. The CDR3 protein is CASSHALFVGNEQFF. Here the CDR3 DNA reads TGCGCCAGCAGCCACGCGTTGTTTGTCGGTAATGAGCAGTTCTTC.

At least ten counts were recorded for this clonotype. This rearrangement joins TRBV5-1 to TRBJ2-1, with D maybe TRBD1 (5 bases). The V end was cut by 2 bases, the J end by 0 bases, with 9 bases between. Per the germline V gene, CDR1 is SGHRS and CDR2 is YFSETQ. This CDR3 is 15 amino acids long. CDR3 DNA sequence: TGCGCCAGCAGCTTACAGGCGTCCTCCTACAATGAGCAGTTCTTC. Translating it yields CASSLQASSYNEQFF.

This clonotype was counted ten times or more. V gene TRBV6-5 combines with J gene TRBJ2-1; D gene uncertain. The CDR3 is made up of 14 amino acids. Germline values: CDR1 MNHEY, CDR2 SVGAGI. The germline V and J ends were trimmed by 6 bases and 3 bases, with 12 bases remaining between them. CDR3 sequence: CASSQSYVYNEQFF. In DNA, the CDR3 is TGTGCCAGCAGCCAGAGCTACGTCTACAATGAGCAGTTCTTC.

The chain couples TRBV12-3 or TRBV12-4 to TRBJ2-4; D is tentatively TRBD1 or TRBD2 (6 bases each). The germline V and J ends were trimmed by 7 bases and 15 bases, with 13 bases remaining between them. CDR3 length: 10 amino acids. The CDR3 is CASMGGRLYF. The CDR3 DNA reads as TGTGCCAGCATGGGGGGCCGTTTGTACTTC.

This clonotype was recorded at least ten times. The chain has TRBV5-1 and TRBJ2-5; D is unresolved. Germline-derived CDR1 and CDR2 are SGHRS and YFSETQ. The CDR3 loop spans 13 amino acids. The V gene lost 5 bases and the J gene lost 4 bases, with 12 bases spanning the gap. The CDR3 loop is CASRSNSGETQYF. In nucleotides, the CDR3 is TGCGCCAGCAGGTCAAACAGTGGAGAGACCCAGTACTTC.

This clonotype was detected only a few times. Here the CDR3 reads CASSQDIVGTAYEQYF. CDR3 DNA sequence: TGCGCCAGCAGCCAAGATATAGTGGGGACAGCATACGAGCAGTACTTC. The J gene is TRBJ2-7, the V gene TRBV4-1, with TRBD1 matching over 7 bases. V was clipped by 0 bases and J by 4 bases; unmatched bases: 9. Germline values: CDR1 MGHRA, CDR2 YSYEKL. The CDR3 covers 16 residues.

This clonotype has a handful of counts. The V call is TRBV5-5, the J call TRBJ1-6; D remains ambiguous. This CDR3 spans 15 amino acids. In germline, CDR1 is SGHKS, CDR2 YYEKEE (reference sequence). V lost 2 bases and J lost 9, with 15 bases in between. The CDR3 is CASSFSIYAGSPLHF. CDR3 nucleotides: TGTGCCAGCAGCTTCTCCATTTACGCGGGTTCACCCCTCCACTTT.

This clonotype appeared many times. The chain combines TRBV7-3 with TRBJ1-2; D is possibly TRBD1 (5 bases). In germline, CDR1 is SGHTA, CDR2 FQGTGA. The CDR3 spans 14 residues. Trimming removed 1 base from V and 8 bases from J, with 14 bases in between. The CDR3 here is CASSLNWQGGGYTF. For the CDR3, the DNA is TGTGCCAGCAGCTTAAATTGGCAGGGCGGCGGCTACACCTTC.

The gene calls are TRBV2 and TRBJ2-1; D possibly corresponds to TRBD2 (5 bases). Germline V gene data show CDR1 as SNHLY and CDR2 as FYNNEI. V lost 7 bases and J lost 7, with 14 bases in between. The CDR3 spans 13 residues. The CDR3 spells CASIGVLANEQFF. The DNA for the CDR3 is TGTGCCAGCATCGGAGTGCTAGCTAATGAGCAGTTCTTC.

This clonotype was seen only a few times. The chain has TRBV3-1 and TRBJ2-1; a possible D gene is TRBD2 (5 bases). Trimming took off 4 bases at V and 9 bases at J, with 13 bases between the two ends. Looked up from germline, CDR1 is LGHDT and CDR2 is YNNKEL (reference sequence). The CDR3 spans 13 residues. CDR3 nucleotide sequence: TGTGCCAGCAGCCTGAGGGTGATTAGTGAGCAGTTCTTC. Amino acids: CASSLRVISEQFF.

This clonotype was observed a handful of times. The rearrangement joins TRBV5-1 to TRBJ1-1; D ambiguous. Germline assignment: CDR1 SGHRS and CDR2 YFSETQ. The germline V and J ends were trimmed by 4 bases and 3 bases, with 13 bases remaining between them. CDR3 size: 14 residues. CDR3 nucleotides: TGCGCCAGCAGCCCGCTTAGCGCGGACACTGAAGCTTTCTTT. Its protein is CASSPLSADTEAFF.

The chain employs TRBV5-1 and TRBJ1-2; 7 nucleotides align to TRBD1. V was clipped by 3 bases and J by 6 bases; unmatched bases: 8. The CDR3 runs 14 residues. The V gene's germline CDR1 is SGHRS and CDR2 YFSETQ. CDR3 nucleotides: TGCGCCAGCAGCTGGGGACAGACAGCTCATGGCTACACCTTC. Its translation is CASSWGQTAHGYTF.

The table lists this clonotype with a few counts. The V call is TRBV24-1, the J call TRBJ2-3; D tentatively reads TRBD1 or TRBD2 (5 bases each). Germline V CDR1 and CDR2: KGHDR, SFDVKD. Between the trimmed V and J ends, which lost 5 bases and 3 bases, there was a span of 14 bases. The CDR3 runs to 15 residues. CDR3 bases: TGTGCCACCAGTGGTGGGGGTAGCTCAACAGATACGCAGTATTTT. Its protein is CATSGGGSSTDTQYF.

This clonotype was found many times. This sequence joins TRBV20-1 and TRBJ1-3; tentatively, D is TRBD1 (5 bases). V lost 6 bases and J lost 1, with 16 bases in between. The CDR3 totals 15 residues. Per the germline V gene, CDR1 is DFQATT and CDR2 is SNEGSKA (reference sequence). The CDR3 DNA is TGCAGTGCGGGGGACGTTCAAAATTCTGGAAACACCATATATTTT. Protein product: CSAGDVQNSGNTIYF.

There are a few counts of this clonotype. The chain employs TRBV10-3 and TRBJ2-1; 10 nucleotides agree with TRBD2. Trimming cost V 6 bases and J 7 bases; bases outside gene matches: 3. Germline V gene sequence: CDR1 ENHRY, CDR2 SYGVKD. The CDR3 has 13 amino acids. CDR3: CAIRTSGQNEQFF. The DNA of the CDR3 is TGTGCCATCAGGACTAGCGGGCAAAATGAGCAGTTCTTC.

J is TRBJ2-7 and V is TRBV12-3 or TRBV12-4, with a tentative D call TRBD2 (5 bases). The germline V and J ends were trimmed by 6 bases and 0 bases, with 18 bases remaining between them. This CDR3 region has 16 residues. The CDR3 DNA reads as TGTGCCAGCAGCTTCACCGGCGGGCTGTCCTCCTACGAGCAGTACTTC. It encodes CASSFTGGLSSYEQYF.

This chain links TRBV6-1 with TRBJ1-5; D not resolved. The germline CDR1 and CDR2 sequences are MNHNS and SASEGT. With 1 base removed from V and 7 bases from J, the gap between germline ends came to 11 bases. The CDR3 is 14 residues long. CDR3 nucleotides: TGTGCCAGCAGTGAAGTTTTCGGGAGACAGCCCCAGCATTTT. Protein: CASSEVFGRQPQHF.

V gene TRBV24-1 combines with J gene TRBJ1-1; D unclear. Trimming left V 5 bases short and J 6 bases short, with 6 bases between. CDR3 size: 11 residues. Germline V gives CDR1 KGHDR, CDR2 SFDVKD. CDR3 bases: TGTGCCACCAGTGTGGGCGCTGAAGCTTTCTTT. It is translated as CATSVGAEAFF.

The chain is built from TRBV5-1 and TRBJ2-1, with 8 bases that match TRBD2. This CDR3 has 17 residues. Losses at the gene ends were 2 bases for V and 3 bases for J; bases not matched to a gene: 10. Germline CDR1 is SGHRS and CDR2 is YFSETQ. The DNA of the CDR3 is TGCGCCAGCAGCTTCGGCTTAGCGGGAAGGAGCTACAATGAGCAGTTCTTC. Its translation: CASSFGLAGRSYNEQFF. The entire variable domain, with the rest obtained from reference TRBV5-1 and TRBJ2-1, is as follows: KAGVTQTPRYLIKTRGQQVTLSCSPISGHRSVSWYQQTPGQGLQFLFEYFSETQRNKGNFPGRFSGRQFSNSRSEMNVSTLELGDSALYLCASSFGLAGRSYNEQFFGPGTRLTVL.

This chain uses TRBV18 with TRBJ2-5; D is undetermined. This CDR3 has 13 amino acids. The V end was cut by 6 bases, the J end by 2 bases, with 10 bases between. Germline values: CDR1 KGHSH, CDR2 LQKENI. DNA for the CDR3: TGTGCCAGCTCCGTAGAAGAACAAGAGACCCAGTACTTC. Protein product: CASSVEEQETQYF.

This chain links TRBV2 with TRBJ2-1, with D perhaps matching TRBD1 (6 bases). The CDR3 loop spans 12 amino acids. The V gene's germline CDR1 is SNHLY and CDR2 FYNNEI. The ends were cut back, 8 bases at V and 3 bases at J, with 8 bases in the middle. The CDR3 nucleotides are TGTGCCAGCGCGACAGGCTACAATGAGCAGTTCTTC. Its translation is CASATGYNEQFF.